This T cell receptor beta chain was recovered during a study of blood T cells in healthy people across ages (dated by TCRdb to 2013 to 2016). For the wider study: In model experiments, template switching captured about one uniquely barcoded TCR beta cDNA molecule for every two T cells. The donors were divided into four age groups: young (average around 16 years), middle-aged (over 35), aged (around 59) and long-lived (82). The study measured age-related changes in TCR beta repertoire diversity using deep sequencing normalized with unique cDNA molecular identifiers. The study analyzed two additional independent replicas of 1 million unique cDNA reads from the same blood draw for two donors, one aged 18 to 30 and one aged 80 or older. To avoid experimental bias, donors of different ages were randomly spread across the sequencing lanes. General findings and caveats noted by the study authors: Observed TCR beta diversity correlated strongly with the percentage of naive T cells measured by flow cytometry. Conclusive comparison of naive and antigen-experienced compartments was prevented by the profiling of bulk unsorted PBMCs. As age increased, observed TCR beta diversity per million T cells dropped in a roughly linear way, and a significant reduction was already evident by age 40. Total diversity estimates from one million sequenced T cells were considered lower bounds and underestimates. The long-lived group showed more naive CD4+ T cells, fewer expanded clones and increased TCR diversity than the aged group, suggesting age selection. Because donor CMV infection status was unknown, age-related changes in expanded clonotypes were potentially confounded.

Taken from the germline V gene, the CDR1 and CDR2 loops are SGHAT and FQNNGV. Here V drops 0 bases and J drops 6 bases, and the junction holds 12 bases not matched to any gene. The CDR3, cysteine through phenylalanine, is 18 amino acids long. Of the read, only the CDR3 DNA is kept; its 54 bases are in frame from base 1. The donors were 40 or so Caucasian individuals from Russia, aged roughly 6 to 90 years, who were systemically healthy. Roughly 9 milliliters of peripheral blood were drawn from each donor into EDTA-treated Vacutainer tubes. Ficoll-Paque density-gradient centrifugation was used to isolate PBMCs, with at least 7 million per sample. Trizol reagent was used to extract total RNA from the PBMCs, yielding at least 6 micrograms per sample. The percentages of naive CD45RAhigh/CD27high T cells were determined by flow cytometry on a PBMC aliquot from every donor. On this clonotype itself: Its binding antigen is unknown. Base quality data are lacking; no much larger clone is found one base away.

The method was 5' RACE. The sequencing machine was an Illumina HiSeq 2500. A second PCR of roughly 6 to 12 cycles was performed with a sample-barcoded 5' primer and a J-beta primer mix. A template-switch 5' adaptor carrying 12 random nucleotides introduced a unique molecular identifier onto each TCR beta cDNA molecule. Each sample yielded at least 2.5 million CDR3-containing paired-end reads. First-strand cDNA was synthesized from all RNA with the Mint cDNA synthesis kit, primed by a TRBC-specific oligonucleotide. Following uracil-DNA glycosylase treatment, a first 18-cycle PCR with universal primers M1SS and BC2_uni_R was performed on all cDNA. The authors processed their data as follows. Each sample was normalized by randomly selecting 1 million high-quality reads, each carrying a distinct molecular identifier. Reads with shared molecular identifiers were discarded instead of being binned into consensus sequences. MiTCR, with a Q25 quality threshold and the strictest error-elimination algorithm, was used for CDR3 identification, clonotype clustering and error correction. A nonparametric unseen species model with Euler transformation was used to estimate a lower bound on total TCR beta diversity. The public reads were run again by TCRdb, first through fastp at Q25 and then through MiXCR, and only productive beta chains were kept. Rows matching on CDR3 protein sequence are summarized as one entry with the most common DNA and genes. What appears here as the V and J calls and clone size reflects TCRdb's work, not the paper's. Within this sample are approximately 880,000 distinct CDR3 sequences, with 45% to 50% of them counted one time only. Under 15% of the sample is held by the ten biggest clonotypes.

The chain uses TRBV11-2 and TRBJ2-1, with 9 bases matching TRBD1. This receptor was identified in a man aged 25-40 years in good health. Sequencing was done on a sample of blood. Here is the DNA: TGTGCCAGCAGCTTAGACACAACGGGACAGGGCGGCTCCAATGAGCAGTTCTTC. It translates to CASSLDTTGQGGSNEQFF. This CDR3, with the reference TRBV11-2 and TRBJ2-1 proteins standing in past its ends, gives the full variable domain EAGVAQSPRYKIIEKRQSVAFWCNPISGHATLYWYQQILGQGPKLLIQFQNNGVVDDSQLPKDRFSAERLKGVDSTLKIQPAKLEDSAVYLCASSLDTTGQGGSNEQFFGPGTRLTVL.